The rows below give T cell receptor beta chains drawn from one sample of a study of OX40 agonist ivuxolimab in advanced cancers. Clones were sequenced by immunoSEQ multiplex PCR, and TCRdb holds only the in-frame ones, with some missing. The table shows tens of thousands of clones, with 65% to 80% occurring only once. Specimen: CD4+ or CD8+ T cells sorted from blood, collected in a trial of the OX40 agonist ivuxolimab. The source is an adult with an advanced solid tumor such as melanoma, head and neck, liver or kidney cancer. Each CDR3 is given with its conserved first and last residue. Fields, in order: CDR3 DNA, CDR3 protein, V gene, clone size, CDR3 length, D gene, J gene. The D gene is left open where the match is weak. Clone size is not always given. Where it is, it says once, few, many or a class for expanded clones.

DNA: TGTGCCTTTACTTCTCTCAATGAGCAGTTCTTC
CDR3: CAFTSLNEQFF
V: TRBV30
size: once
length: 11
D: .
J: TRBJ2-1

DNA: TGCGCCAGCACAGCCTTAGTGGAGGGAGGACCTTTC
CDR3: CASTALVEGGPF
V: TRBV5-1
size: .
length: 12
D: .
J: TRBJ2-7

DNA: TGTGCCAGCGTCGGGGCGGGGTCCTACAATGAGCAGTTCTTC
CDR3: CASVGAGSYNEQFF
V: TRBV2
size: .
length: 14
D: .
J: TRBJ2-1

DNA: TGTGCCAGCAGCTTAGCGCCAGGGCCTAGTAATACGCAGTATTTT
CDR3: CASSLAPGPSNTQYF
V: TRBV11-2
size: .
length: 15
D: .
J: TRBJ2-3

DNA: TGTGCCACCCGGGACAGGGGCTACGAGCAGTACTTC
CDR3: CATRDRGYEQYF
V: TRBV28
size: .
length: 12
D: TRBD1
J: TRBJ2-7

DNA: TGTGCCAGCTCACCAACCGGGACCTATAATTCACCCCTCCACTTT
CDR3: CASSPTGTYNSPLHF
V: TRBV18
size: .
length: 15
D: .
J: TRBJ1-6

DNA: TGTGCCAGCAGCTCAGGACAACGGACCTTAAATGAAAAACTGTTTTTT
CDR3: CASSSGQRTLNEKLFF
V: TRBV11-2
size: .
length: 16
D: .
J: TRBJ1-4

DNA: TGTGCCAGCAGACGGACAGGGGGATCCTACGAGCAGTACTTC
CDR3: CASRRTGGSYEQYF
V: TRBV13
size: .
length: 14
D: TRBD1
J: TRBJ2-7

DNA: TGTGCCAGCAGTCTCAACTTGGGGGGCACCATATATTTT
CDR3: CASSLNLGGTIYF
V: TRBV28
size: .
length: 13
D: .
J: TRBJ1-3

DNA: TGCGCCAGCAGCTTTGCGGGACTAGAAGACGGGGAGCTGTTTTTT
CDR3: CASSFAGLEDGELFF
V: TRBV5-1
size: .
length: 15
D: TRBD2
J: TRBJ2-2

DNA: TGTGCCAGCAGTGGGGGGACTGTTCCCTCCGAGCAGTACTTC
CDR3: CASSGGTVPSEQYF
V: TRBV28
size: .
length: 14
D: .
J: TRBJ2-7

DNA: TGTGCCAGCAGGCCCGGGACAGCTAATCAGCCCCAGCATTTT
CDR3: CASRPGTANQPQHF
V: TRBV6-6
size: .
length: 14
D: TRBD1
J: TRBJ1-5

DNA: TGTGCCAGCAGTGAATCAGGCAGAGGCACCGGGGAGCTGTTTTTT
CDR3: CASSESGRGTGELFF
V: TRBV25-1
size: .
length: 15
D: .
J: TRBJ2-2

DNA: TGTGCCAGCATTGGGTACAATGAGCAGTTCTTC
CDR3: CASIGYNEQFF
V: TRBV7-6
size: .
length: 11
D: .
J: TRBJ2-1

DNA: TGTGCCATTACGACTAGCGGGGACCAAGAGACCCAGTACTTC
CDR3: CAITTSGDQETQYF
V: TRBV7-9
size: .
length: 14
D: TRBD2
J: TRBJ2-5

DNA: TGTGCCAGCAGTGAAGAGGGTGGCTACACCTTC
CDR3: CASSEEGGYTF
V: TRBV2
size: few
length: 11
D: .
J: TRBJ1-2

DNA: TGTGCCAGCAGCTTACAGGGCCACACCGGGGAGCTGTTTTTT
CDR3: CASSLQGHTGELFF
V: TRBV7-9
size: .
length: 14
D: .
J: TRBJ2-2

DNA: TGTGCCATCACTCGGGTCGGGTCTGGAAACACCATATATTTT
CDR3: CAITRVGSGNTIYF
V: TRBV2
size: .
length: 14
D: .
J: TRBJ1-3

DNA: TGTGCCAGCAGGGAAACGGACAGCTATGGCTACACCTTC
CDR3: CASRETDSYGYTF
V: TRBV28
size: .
length: 13
D: .
J: TRBJ1-2

DNA: TGTGCCAGCAGCTTAGCCAGTGGACTCTACAATGAGCAGTTCTTC
CDR3: CASSLASGLYNEQFF
V: TRBV11-3
size: .
length: 15
D: .
J: TRBJ2-1

DNA: TGCGCCAGCAGATCAGGGACAGGGAACTACGAGCAGTACTTC
CDR3: CASRSGTGNYEQYF
V: TRBV5-1
size: .
length: 14
D: TRBD1
J: TRBJ2-7

DNA: TGTGCCAGCAGTTTAGGGCTAGCGGGTCCAGATACGCAGTATTTT
CDR3: CASSLGLAGPDTQYF
V: TRBV27
size: once
length: 15
D: TRBD2
J: TRBJ2-3

DNA: TGTGCCAGCAGCCCCCCTCCGGGACAGAGGGATCAGCCCCAGCATTTT
CDR3: CASSPPPGQRDQPQHF
V: TRBV2
size: .
length: 16
D: TRBD1
J: TRBJ1-5

DNA: TGTGCCAGCAGCTCCCACCCGGGACTAGCGATTAACAATGAGCAGTTCTTC
CDR3: CASSSHPGLAINNEQFF
V: TRBV9
size: .
length: 17
D: TRBD2
J: TRBJ2-1

DNA: TGTGCCGCCATCAGCGGGACACGTACTGAAGCTTTCTTT
CDR3: CAAISGTRTEAFF
V: TRBV10-3
size: .
length: 13
D: .
J: TRBJ1-1

DNA: TGCGCCAGCAGCTTGGAAGGAAGACCGACTGAAGCTTTCTTT
CDR3: CASSLEGRPTEAFF
V: TRBV5-1
size: .
length: 14
D: .
J: TRBJ1-1

DNA: TGTGCCAGCAGTTTGGGACAGATTAACACCGGGGAGCTGTTTTTT
CDR3: CASSLGQINTGELFF
V: TRBV27
size: .
length: 15
D: TRBD1
J: TRBJ2-2

DNA: TGTGCCAGCAGCTGGCGACAGCTATTAACCTACAATGAGCAGTTCTTC
CDR3: CASSWRQLLTYNEQFF
V: TRBV5-6
size: .
length: 16
D: .
J: TRBJ2-1

DNA: TGTGCCAGCAGTTCCCTCTCCGGGGCGGGAGGGGAAAAACTGTTTTTT
CDR3: CASSSLSGAGGEKLFF
V: TRBV28
size: .
length: 16
D: .
J: TRBJ1-4

DNA: TGCGCCAGCAGCTTGGGTACGGGGGCCTCTGGAAACACCATATATTTT
CDR3: CASSLGTGASGNTIYF
V: TRBV5-1
size: few
length: 16
D: .
J: TRBJ1-3

DNA: TGTGCCAGCAGTGAATCTCTCAGGCTAAGCTCTGGAAACACCATATATTTT
CDR3: CASSESLRLSSGNTIYF
V: TRBV6-1
size: once
length: 17
D: .
J: TRBJ1-3

DNA: TGTGCCAGCAGCGGGGCCCAATACGAGCAGTACTTC
CDR3: CASSGAQYEQYF
V: TRBV6-1
size: .
length: 12
D: .
J: TRBJ2-7

DNA: TGTGCCAGCAGCCCTGGACAGTTGTTAAATTCACCCCTCCACTTT
CDR3: CASSPGQLLNSPLHF
V: TRBV6-5
size: medium-sized
length: 15
D: .
J: TRBJ1-6

DNA: TGTGCCAGCAGCTTAAATGGGCCAACTCGCACAGATACGCAGTATTTT
CDR3: CASSLNGPTRTDTQYF
V: TRBV7-2
size: .
length: 16
D: .
J: TRBJ2-3

DNA: TGTGCCAGCAGTTTTGGGGGTCCGGGTTCACCCCTCCACTTT
CDR3: CASSFGGPGSPLHF
V: TRBV2
size: .
length: 14
D: .
J: TRBJ1-6

DNA: TGTGCCAGTTCCATTTCAGGGGGTCGAGAGACCCAGTACTTC
CDR3: CASSISGGRETQYF
V: TRBV19
size: .
length: 14
D: TRBD1
J: TRBJ2-5

DNA: TGTGTCCGAGATGGGCAGGGGAGTAGCACAGATACGCAGTATTTT
CDR3: CVRDGQGSSTDTQYF
V: TRBV19
size: .
length: 15
D: .
J: TRBJ2-3

DNA: TGTGCCAGCAGCTTAGGGCTCGGGGGGGGTCAGCCCCAGCATTTT
CDR3: CASSLGLGGGQPQHF
V: TRBV7-2
size: .
length: 15
D: .
J: TRBJ1-5

DNA: TGCGCCAGCAGCCAAACCCTCACCAGGGGGCCGCCACATGGCTACACCTTC
CDR3: CASSQTLTRGPPHGYTF
V: TRBV4-1
size: .
length: 17
D: TRBD1
J: TRBJ1-2

DNA: TGTGCCTGGAGTGTTCGACCTGGACCCGGGGAGCTGTTTTTT
CDR3: CAWSVRPGPGELFF
V: TRBV30
size: .
length: 14
D: .
J: TRBJ2-2

DNA: TGTGCCAGCTCACTCCCGGGCTCAGGGTTATACAATGAGCAGTTCTTC
CDR3: CASSLPGSGLYNEQFF
V: TRBV18
size: .
length: 16
D: .
J: TRBJ2-1

DNA: TGTGCCAGCAGAAAGAGGGAAGAGTACCAAGAGACCCAGTACTTC
CDR3: CASRKREEYQETQYF
V: TRBV5-4
size: .
length: 15
D: .
J: TRBJ2-5

DNA: TGTGCCAGCAGTGAAGCGGGGGCGGCCTACAATCAGCCCCAGCATTTT
CDR3: CASSEAGAAYNQPQHF
V: TRBV2
size: .
length: 16
D: .
J: TRBJ1-5